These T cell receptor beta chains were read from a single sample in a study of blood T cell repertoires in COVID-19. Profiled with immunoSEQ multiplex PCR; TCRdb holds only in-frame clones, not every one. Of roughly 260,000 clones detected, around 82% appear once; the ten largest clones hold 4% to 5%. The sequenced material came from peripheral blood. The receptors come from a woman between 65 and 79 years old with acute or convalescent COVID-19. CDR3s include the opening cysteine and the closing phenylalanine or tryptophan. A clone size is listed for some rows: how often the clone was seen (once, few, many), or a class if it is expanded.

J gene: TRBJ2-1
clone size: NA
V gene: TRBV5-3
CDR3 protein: CARSFLAGDPRPNSYNEQFF

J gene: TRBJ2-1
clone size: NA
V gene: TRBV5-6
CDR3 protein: CASSLEGLAGANEQFF

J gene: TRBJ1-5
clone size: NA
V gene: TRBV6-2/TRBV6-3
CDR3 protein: CASSDRGGQPQHF

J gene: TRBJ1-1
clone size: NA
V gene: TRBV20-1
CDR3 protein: CSARDPPEAFF

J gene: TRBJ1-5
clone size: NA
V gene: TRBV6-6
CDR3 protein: CASSIPGQGDQPQHF

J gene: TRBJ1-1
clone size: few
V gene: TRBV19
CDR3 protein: CASSINGKNTEAFF

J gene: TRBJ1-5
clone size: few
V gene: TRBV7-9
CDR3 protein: CASSPGVSNQPQHF

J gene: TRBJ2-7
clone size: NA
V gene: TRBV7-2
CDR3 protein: CASSPLVTPGETYEQYF

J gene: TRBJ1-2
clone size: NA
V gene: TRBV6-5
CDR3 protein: CASSYSQGAQGYTF

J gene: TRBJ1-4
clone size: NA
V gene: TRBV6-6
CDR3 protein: CASSLTGREKLFF

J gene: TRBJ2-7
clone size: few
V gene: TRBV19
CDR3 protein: CASSRAGGSRYEQYF

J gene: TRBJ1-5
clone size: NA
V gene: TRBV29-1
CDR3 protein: CSVQGAGEPQHF

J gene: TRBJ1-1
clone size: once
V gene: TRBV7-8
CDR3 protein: CASSLGGSGLNTEAFF

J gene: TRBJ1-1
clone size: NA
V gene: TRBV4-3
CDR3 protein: CASSQDPTRVSTEAFF

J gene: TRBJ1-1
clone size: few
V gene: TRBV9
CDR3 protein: CASSSHEATEAFF

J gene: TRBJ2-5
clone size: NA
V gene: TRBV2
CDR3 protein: CASSYGTGQETQYF

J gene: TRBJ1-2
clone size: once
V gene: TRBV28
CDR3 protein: CASSLWADSNYGYTF

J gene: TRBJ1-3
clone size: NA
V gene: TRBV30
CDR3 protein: CAWSVNRVGNTIYF

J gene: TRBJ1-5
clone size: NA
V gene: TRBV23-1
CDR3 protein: CASSQRIKNQPQHF

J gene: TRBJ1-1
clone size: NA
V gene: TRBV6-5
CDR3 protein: CASSSARGNTEAFF

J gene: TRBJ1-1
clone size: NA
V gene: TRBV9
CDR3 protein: CASSVVEGGAEAFF

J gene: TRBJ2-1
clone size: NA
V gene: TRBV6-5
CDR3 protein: CASSSIPSSYNEQFF

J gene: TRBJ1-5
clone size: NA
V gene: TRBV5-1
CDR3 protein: CASSLSGQGNQPQHF

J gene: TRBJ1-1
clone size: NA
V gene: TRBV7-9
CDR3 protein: CASRGPLGGMNTEAFF

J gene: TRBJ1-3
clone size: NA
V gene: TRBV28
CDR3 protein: CASRGAGDTIYF

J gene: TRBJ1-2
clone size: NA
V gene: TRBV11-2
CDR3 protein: CASSLDPAPGGRSYGYTF

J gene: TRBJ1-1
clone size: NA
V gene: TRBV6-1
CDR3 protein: CASSESGVFTEAFF

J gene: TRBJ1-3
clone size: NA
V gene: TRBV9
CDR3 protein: CASSVSPAGNTIYF

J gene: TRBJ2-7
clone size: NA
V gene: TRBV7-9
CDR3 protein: CASSLGQGIGSEQYF

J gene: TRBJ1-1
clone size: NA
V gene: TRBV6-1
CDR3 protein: CASSEWDRLNTEAFF

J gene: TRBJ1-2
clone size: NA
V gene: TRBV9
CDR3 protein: CASSRQGAGYTF

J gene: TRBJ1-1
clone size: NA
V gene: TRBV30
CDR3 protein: CASNSIASIRGQFSRQNTEAFF

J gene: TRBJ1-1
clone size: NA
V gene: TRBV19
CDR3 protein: CASSTNQVSMGEAFF

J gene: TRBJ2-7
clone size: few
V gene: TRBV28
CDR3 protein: CASSSSGGFGYEQYF

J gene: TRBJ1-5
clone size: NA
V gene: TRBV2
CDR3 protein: CASSPGQGNNQPQHF

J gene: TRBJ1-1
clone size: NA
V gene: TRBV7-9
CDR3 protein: CASSPRTGVVDTEAFF

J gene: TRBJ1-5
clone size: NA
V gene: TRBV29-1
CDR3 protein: CSVGSGIQGGNQPQHF

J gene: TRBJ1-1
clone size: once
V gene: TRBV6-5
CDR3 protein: CASSLRTGWDTEAFF

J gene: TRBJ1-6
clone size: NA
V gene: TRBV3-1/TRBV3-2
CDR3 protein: CASSPGQGSNSPLHF

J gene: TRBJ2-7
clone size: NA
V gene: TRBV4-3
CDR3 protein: CASSQRTAPSYEQYF

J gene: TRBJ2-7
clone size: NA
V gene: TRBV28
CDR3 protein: CASSPGGTFYEQYF

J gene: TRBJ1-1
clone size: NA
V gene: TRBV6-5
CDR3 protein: CASDRVGTEAFF